This entry describes one T cell receptor (beta chain). The antigen remains unidentified. This entry belongs to a study of T cell responses to AZD1222 COVID-19 vaccine. Notes on the study in general: Unmutated variant regions are reportedly the target of nearly half of TCRs that are spike-specific.

The protocol was immunoSEQ multiplex PCR, while the TCRdb copy is restricted to in-frame clones and leaves out a portion. The profile shows 90,000 to 150,000 clones, about 85% of them singletons. The source material was peripheral blood, sampled on day 0 of AZD1222 vaccination. This clonotype was obtained from an adult in good health.

CDR3 residues: CASSLWAFSTEAFF. The CDR3 region has the DNA TGCGCCAGCAGCTTGTGGGCCTTTTCCACTGAAGCTTTCTTT. The rearrangement uses TRBV5-1 and TRBJ1-1; D is unclear. CDR3 length equals 14 residues. CDR1 and CDR2 (germline): SGHRS, YFSETQ. The ends were cut back, 1 base at V and 4 bases at J, with 11 bases in the middle.